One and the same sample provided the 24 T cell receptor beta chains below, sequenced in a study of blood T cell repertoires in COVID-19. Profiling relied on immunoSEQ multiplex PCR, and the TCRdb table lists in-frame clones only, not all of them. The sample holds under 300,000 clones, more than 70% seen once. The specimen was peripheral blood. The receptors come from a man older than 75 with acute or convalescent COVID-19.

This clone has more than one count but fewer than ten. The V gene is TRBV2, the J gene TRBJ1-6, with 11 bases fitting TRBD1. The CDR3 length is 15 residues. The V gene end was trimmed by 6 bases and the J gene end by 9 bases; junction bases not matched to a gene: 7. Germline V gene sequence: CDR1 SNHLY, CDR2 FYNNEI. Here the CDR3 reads CASRDSGQGVSPLHF. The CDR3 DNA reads TGTGCCAGCAGGGATTCGGGACAGGGGGTTTCACCCCTCCACTTT.

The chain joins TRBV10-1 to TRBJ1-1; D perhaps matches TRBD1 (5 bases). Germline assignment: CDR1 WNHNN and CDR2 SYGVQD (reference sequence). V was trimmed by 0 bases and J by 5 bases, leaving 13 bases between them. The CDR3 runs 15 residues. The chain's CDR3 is CASSESRGGKTEAFF. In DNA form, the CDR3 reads TGCGCCAGCAGTGAGTCGCGGGGGGGAAAAACTGAAGCTTTCTTT.

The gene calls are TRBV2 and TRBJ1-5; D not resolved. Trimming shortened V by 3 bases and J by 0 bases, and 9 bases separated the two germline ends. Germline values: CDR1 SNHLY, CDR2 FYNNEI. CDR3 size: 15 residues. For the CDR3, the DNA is TGTGCCAGCAGTGAGTGGAGCCGTAGCAATCAGCCCCAGCATTTT. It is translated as CASSEWSRSNQPQHF.

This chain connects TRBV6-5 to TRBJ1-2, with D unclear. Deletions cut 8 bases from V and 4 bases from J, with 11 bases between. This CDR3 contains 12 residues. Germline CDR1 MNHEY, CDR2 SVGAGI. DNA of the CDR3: TGTGCCAGCGGCGAGCGGAGCTATGGCTACACCTTC. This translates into CASGERSYGYTF.

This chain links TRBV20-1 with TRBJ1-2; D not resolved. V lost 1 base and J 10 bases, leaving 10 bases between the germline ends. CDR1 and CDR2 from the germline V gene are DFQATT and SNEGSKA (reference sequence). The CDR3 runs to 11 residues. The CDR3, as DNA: TGCAGTGCTAGAGCGCCGGGGTCCTACACCTTC. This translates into CSARAPGSYTF.

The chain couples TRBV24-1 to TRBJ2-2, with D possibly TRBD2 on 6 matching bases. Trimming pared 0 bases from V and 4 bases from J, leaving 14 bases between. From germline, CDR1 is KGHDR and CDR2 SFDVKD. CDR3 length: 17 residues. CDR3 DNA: TGTGCCACCAGTGATTTGGGCGGCCGGGGGATCACCGGGGAGCTGTTTTTT. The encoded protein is CATSDLGGRGITGELFF.

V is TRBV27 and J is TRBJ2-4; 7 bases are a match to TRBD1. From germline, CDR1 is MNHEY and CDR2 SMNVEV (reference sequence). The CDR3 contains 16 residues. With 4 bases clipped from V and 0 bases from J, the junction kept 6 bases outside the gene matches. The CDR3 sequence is CASSSGQLLAKNIQYF. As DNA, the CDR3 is TGTGCCAGCAGTTCGGGACAGCTTCTAGCCAAAAACATTCAGTACTTC.

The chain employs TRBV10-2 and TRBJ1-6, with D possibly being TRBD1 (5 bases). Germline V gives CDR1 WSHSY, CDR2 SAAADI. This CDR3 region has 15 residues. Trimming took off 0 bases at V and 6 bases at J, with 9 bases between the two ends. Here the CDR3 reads CASSESPQGNSPLHF. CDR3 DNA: TGCGCCAGCAGTGAGTCGCCTCAGGGTAATTCACCCCTCCACTTT.

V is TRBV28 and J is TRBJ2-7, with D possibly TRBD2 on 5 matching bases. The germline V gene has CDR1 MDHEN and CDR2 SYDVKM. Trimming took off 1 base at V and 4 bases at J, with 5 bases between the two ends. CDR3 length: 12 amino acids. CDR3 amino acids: CASSLSGYEQYF. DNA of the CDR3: TGTGCCAGCAGTTTATCGGGGTACGAGCAGTACTTC.

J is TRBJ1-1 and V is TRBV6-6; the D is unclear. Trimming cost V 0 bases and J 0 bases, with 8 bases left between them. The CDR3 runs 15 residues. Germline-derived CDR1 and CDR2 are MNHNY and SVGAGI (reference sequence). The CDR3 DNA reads TGTGCCAGCAGTTACTCTAGCATCATGAACACTGAAGCTTTCTTT. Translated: CASSYSSIMNTEAFF.

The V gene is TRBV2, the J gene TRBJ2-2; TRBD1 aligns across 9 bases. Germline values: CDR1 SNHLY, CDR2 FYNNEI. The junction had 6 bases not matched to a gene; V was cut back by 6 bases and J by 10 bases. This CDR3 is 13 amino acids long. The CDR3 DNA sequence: TGTGCCAGCAGCCCGGGACAGGGCCAGGAGCTGTTTTTT. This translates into CASSPGQGQELFF.

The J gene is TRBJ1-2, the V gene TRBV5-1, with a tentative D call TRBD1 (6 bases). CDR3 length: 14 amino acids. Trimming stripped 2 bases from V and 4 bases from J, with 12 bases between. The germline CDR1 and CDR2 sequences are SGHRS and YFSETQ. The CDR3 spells CASSLQGERYGYTF. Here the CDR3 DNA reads TGCGCCAGCAGCTTACAGGGCGAACGCTATGGCTACACCTTC.

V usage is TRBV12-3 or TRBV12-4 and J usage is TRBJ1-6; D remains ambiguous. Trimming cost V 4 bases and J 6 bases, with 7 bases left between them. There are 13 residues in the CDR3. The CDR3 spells CASSSKANSPLHF. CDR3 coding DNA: TGTGCCAGCAGTTCGAAAGCTAATTCACCCCTCCACTTT.

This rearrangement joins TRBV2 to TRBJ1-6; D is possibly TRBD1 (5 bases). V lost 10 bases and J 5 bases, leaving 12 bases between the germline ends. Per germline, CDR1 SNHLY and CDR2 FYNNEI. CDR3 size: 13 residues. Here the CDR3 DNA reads TGTGCCACCCGCAGGGAGGATAATTCACCCCTCCACTTT. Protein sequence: CATRREDNSPLHF.

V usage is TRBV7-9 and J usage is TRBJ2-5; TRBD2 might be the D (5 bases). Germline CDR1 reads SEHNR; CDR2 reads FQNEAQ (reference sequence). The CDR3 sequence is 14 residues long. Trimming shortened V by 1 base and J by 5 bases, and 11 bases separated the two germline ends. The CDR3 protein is CASSLGASLETQYF. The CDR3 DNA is TGTGCCAGCAGCTTAGGGGCTAGCTTGGAGACCCAGTACTTC.

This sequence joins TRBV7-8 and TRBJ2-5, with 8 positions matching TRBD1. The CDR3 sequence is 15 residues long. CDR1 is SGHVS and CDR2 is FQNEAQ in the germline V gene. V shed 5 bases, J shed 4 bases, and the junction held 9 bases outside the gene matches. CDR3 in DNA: TGTGCCAGCAGCCGAGAAGTTACAGGGGGAGAGACCCAGTACTTC. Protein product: CASSREVTGGETQYF.

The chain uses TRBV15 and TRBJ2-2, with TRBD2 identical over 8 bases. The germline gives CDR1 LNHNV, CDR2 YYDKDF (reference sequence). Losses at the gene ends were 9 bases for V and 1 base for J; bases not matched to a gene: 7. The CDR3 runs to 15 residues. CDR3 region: CATGEREWNTGELFF. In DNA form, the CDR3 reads TGTGCCACTGGAGAGCGGGAGTGGAACACCGGGGAGCTGTTTTTT.

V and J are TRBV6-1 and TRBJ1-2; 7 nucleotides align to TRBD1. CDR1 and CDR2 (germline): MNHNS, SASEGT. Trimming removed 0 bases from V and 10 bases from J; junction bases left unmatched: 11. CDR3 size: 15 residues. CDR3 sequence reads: CASSEAQGGRGVYTF. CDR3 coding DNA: TGTGCCAGCAGTGAAGCTCAGGGGGGACGCGGAGTCTACACCTTC.

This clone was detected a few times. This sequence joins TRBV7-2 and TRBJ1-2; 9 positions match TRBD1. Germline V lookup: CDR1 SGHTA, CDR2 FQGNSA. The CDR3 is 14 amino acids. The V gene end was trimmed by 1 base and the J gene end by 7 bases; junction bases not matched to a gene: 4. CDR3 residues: CASSLDRGHGGYTF. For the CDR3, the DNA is TGTGCCAGCAGCTTAGACAGGGGGCATGGTGGCTACACCTTC.

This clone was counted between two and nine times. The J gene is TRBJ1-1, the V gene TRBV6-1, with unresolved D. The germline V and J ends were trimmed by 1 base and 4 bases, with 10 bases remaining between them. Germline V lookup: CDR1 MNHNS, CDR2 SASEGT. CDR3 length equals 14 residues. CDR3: CASSEDWRSTEAFF. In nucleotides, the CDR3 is TGTGCCAGCAGTGAAGATTGGAGGAGCACTGAAGCTTTCTTT.

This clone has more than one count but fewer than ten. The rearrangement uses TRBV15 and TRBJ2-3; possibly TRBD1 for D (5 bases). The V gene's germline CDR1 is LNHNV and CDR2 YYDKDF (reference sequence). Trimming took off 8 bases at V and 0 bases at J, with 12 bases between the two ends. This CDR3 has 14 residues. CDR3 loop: CATARKGSTDTQYF. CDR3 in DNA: TGTGCCACCGCCCGGAAGGGGAGCACAGATACGCAGTATTTT.

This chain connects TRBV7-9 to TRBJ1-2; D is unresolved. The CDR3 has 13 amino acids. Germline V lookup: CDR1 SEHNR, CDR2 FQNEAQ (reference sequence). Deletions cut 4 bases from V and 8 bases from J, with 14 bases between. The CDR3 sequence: CASSSSGIGGYTF. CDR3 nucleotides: TGTGCCAGCAGCTCCTCAGGTATTGGGGGCTACACCTTC.

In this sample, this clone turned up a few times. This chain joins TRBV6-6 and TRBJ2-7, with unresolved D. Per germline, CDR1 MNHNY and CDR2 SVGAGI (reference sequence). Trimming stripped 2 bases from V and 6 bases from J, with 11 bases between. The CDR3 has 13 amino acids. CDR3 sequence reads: CASSYTRLAEQYF. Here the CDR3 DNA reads TGTGCCAGCAGTTACACGCGGCTGGCCGAGCAGTACTTC.

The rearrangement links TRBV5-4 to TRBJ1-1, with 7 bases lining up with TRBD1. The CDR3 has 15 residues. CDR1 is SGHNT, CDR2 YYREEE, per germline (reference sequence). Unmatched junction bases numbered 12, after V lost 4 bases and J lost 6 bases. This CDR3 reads CASSPDRWGRAEAFF. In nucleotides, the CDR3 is TGTGCCAGCAGCCCGGACAGGTGGGGTAGGGCTGAAGCTTTCTTT.